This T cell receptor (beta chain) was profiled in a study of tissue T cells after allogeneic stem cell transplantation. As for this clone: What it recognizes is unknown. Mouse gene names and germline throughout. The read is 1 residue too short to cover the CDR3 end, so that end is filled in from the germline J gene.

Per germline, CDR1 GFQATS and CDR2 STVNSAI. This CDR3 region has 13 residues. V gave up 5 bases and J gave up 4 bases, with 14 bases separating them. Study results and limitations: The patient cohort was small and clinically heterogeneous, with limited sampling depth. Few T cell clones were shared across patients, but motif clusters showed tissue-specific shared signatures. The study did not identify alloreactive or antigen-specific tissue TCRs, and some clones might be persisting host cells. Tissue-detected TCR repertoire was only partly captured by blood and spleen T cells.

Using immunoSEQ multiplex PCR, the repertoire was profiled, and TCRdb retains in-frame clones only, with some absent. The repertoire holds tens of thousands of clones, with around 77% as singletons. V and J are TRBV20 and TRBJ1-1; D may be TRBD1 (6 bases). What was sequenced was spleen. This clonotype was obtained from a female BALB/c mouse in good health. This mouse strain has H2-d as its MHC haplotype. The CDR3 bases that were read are TGTGGTGCTCTTCAGGGGATGAGCACAGAAGTCTTC. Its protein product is CGALQGMSTEVF. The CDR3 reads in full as CGALQGMSTEVFF.